The 4 T cell receptor beta chains below come from one sample, sequenced in a study of blood T cell repertoires in COVID-19. Using immunoSEQ multiplex PCR, the repertoire was profiled, and TCRdb retains in-frame clones only, with some absent. The sample carries some 150,000 clones, 70% to 90% recorded once. Specimen: peripheral blood. Receptors were obtained from a middle-aged man who had recovered from COVID-19.

This clone was counted at least ten times. The genes are TRBV11-2 and TRBJ2-7; maybe TRBD1 (6 bases). The CDR3 length is 12 residues. Germline V CDR1 and CDR2: SGHAT, FQNNGV. Deletions cut 1 base from V and 5 bases from J, with 6 bases between. CDR3 DNA: TGTGCCAGCAGCTTAGGGGACAACGAGCAGTACTTC. Residues: CASSLGDNEQYF.

The rearrangement joins TRBV9 to TRBJ2-2, with a tentative D call TRBD2 (5 bases). Trimming left V 3 bases short and J 5 bases short, with 14 bases between. Germline V gives CDR1 SGDLS, CDR2 YYNGEE. The CDR3 sequence is 15 residues long. This CDR3 is CASSAARVTTGELFF. CDR3 DNA sequence: TGTGCCAGCAGCGCAGCGCGGGTAACGACCGGGGAGCTGTTTTTT.

The chain links TRBV2 to TRBJ2-7; maybe TRBD2 (6 bases). Per germline, CDR1 SNHLY and CDR2 FYNNEI. V was pared by 1 base and J by 4 bases, with 11 bases between. The CDR3 covers 14 residues. CDR3 region: CASSEGLGRYEQYF. The CDR3 nucleotides are TGTGCCAGCAGTGAAGGTTTAGGGAGGTACGAGCAGTACTTC.

The chain combines TRBV7-3 with TRBJ2-1, with 8 bases matching TRBD2. CDR3 length: 17 amino acids. Looked up from germline, CDR1 is SGHTA and CDR2 is FQGTGA. Trimming cost V 0 bases and J 7 bases; bases outside gene matches: 11. In DNA, the CDR3 is TGTGCCAGCAGCTTAACTGCTCGGGGGGGCCATGGGAATGAGCAGTTCTTC. Residues: CASSLTARGGHGNEQFF.